The next 21 T cell receptor beta chains were all read from a single sample in a study of T cells in Graves' hyperthyroidism and ophthalmopathy. Amplification targeted TCR beta CDR3 regions from RNA transcripts. An initial round of RT-PCR targeting the TCR CDR3 relied on the HTBI primer set. One entry per CDR3 protein, called by TCRdb with MiXCR from the multiplex PCR reads. The table includes over 700,000 distinct CDR3 sequences, roughly 40% detected once. The sequencing input was blood. These receptors were obtained from a man between 18 and 35 years old with Graves' hyperthyroidism.

This clonotype was found many times. The J gene is TRBJ1-2, the V gene TRBV9; D might be TRBD1 (6 bases). This CDR3 contains 14 residues. Trimming took off 1 base at V and 7 bases at J, with 14 bases between the two ends. CDR1 and CDR2 from the germline V gene are SGDLS and YYNGEE. The CDR3 coding sequence is TGTGCCAGCAGCGTAACACAGGGCTCTGGTGGCTACACCTTC. Translated, it gives CASSVTQGSGGYTF.

This clonotype was counted many times. The J gene is TRBJ2-7, the V gene TRBV2; D call uncertain. The V gene's germline CDR1 is SNHLY and CDR2 FYNNEI. The CDR3 spans 15 residues. V was clipped by 6 bases and J by 2 bases, with 17 bases between them. The CDR3 bases are TGTGCCAGCAGATGGCGACGAGAACAGCCCTACGAGCAGTACTTC. It is translated as CASRWRREQPYEQYF.

The J gene is TRBJ2-2, the V gene TRBV9; the D gene is possibly TRBD2 (6 bases). The germline V gene encodes CDR1 SGDLS and CDR2 YYNGEE. Deletions cut 3 bases from V and 5 bases from J, with 11 bases between. This CDR3 is built from 14 residues. The CDR3 reads CASSAGLYTGELFF. CDR3 bases: TGTGCCAGCAGCGCGGGACTTTATACCGGGGAGCTGTTTTTT.

Only a few counts were recorded for this clonotype. The rearrangement joins TRBV29-1 to TRBJ2-5, with a possible D match to TRBD2 (6 bases). The V gene lost 3 bases and the J gene lost 2 bases, with 25 bases spanning the gap. This CDR3 contains 18 residues. Germline V gene lookup returns CDR1 SQVTM and CDR2 ANQGSEA. The CDR3 DNA reads as TGCAGCGTTGAGGTGGGAGCTAAAGGACGACTAGTGCAAGAGACCCAGTACTTC. Translating gives CSVEVGAKGRLVQETQYF.

This clonotype was recorded a few times. This chain uses TRBV6-1 with TRBJ1-2; D gene ambiguous. V lost 3 bases and J lost 2, with 10 bases in between. CDR3 length equals 14 residues. The V gene's germline CDR1 is MNHNS and CDR2 SASEGT. CDR3 in amino acids: CASSDGPGNYGYTF. For the CDR3, the DNA is TGTGCCAGCAGTGATGGGCCGGGGAACTATGGCTACACCTTC.

This clonotype has just a few counts. The chain links TRBV7-2 to TRBJ2-7; D uncertain. The V end was cut by 5 bases, the J end by 2 bases, with 19 bases between. This CDR3 spans 16 amino acids. CDR1 and CDR2 from the germline V gene are SGHTA and FQGNSA. The CDR3 DNA reads as TGTGCCAGCAGCCCCGGTGGGGTACGTGCCGCCTACGAGCAGTACTTC. As protein: CASSPGGVRAAYEQYF. The full variable domain, completed using reference TRBV7-2 and TRBJ2-7, is GAGVSQSPSNKVTEKGKDVELRCDPISGHTALYWYRQSLGQGLEFLIYFQGNSAPDKSGLPSDRFSAERTGGSVSTLTIQRTQQEDSAVYLCASSPGGVRAAYEQYFGPGTRLTVT.

This clonotype was seen a few times. This chain uses TRBV9 with TRBJ2-2; D not resolved. The germline V and J ends were trimmed by 4 bases and 7 bases, with 11 bases remaining between them. The length of the CDR3 is 13 residues. Germline loops: CDR1 SGDLS, CDR2 YYNGEE. The CDR3 here is CASSTGEVGELFF. CDR3 in DNA: TGTGCCAGCAGCACCGGAGAGGTCGGGGAGCTGTTTTTT.

The chain recombines TRBV19 with TRBJ2-2, with D tentatively TRBD2 (6 bases). Trimming took 10 bases from V and 3 from J, leaving 15 bases between them. The CDR3 consists of 14 residues. Germline V gene sequence: CDR1 LNHDA, CDR2 SQIVND (reference sequence). This CDR3 is CATKGLGDTGELFF. CDR3 nucleotides: TGTGCCACTAAGGGACTGGGAGACACCGGGGAGCTGTTTTTT.

Of note for this clonotype: A single base separates this from a much larger clone, so it may be a read error. The chain combines TRBV7-9 with TRBJ1-3; D possibly corresponds to TRBD1 (6 bases). CDR1 is SEHNR and CDR2 is FQNEAQ in the germline V gene (reference sequence). V was clipped by 6 bases and J by 5 bases, with 17 bases between them. The CDR3 extends over 15 amino acids. The CDR3 region has the DNA TGTGCCAGCAGGGGGGCAGGCTTAACCCGAAACACCATATATTTT. This encodes CASRGAGLTRNTIYF.

V usage is TRBV20-1 and J usage is TRBJ2-5, with 8 bases lining up with TRBD1. V gave up 6 bases and J gave up 2 bases; unmatched junction bases: 8. Looked up from germline, CDR1 is DFQATT and CDR2 is SNEGSKA (reference sequence). The CDR3 has 14 residues. CDR3 residues: CSATRTGTQETQYF. CDR3 nucleotides: TGCAGTGCAACCCGGACAGGGACTCAAGAGACCCAGTACTTC.

This clonotype was seen a handful of times. The chain links TRBV19 to TRBJ2-5, with 8 bases matching TRBD2. CDR3 length: 16 amino acids. V trimming: 1 base; J trimming: 2 bases; junction bases outside the gene matches: 6. Germline V gives CDR1 LNHDA, CDR2 SQIVND (reference sequence). CDR3 amino acids: CASSIGGTSGQETQYF. The CDR3 coding sequence is TGTGCCAGTAGTATAGGCGGGACTAGTGGACAAGAGACCCAGTACTTC.

The chain carries TRBV7-9 and TRBJ1-6; D may be TRBD1 (5 bases). Trimming stripped 5 bases from V and 10 bases from J, with 15 bases between. This CDR3 contains 14 residues. Looked up from germline, CDR1 is SEHNR and CDR2 is FQNEAQ (reference sequence). Here the CDR3 reads CASSQRGVASPLHF. The CDR3 DNA is TGTGCCAGCAGCCAACGGGGGGTGGCGTCACCCCTCCACTTT.

There are many counts of this clonotype. V usage is TRBV20-1 and J usage is TRBJ2-7; no firm D call. Per the germline V gene, CDR1 is DFQATT and CDR2 is SNEGSKA (reference sequence). The germline V and J ends were trimmed by 4 bases and 2 bases, with 9 bases remaining between them. This CDR3 contains 12 residues. The CDR3 sequence: CSATPLTYEQYF. CDR3 coding DNA: TGCAGTGCTACCCCCCTTACCTACGAGCAGTACTTC.

This clonotype has just a few counts. This chain joins TRBV5-1 and TRBJ2-6; 8 bases align to TRBD1. CDR1 is SGHRS, CDR2 YFSETQ, per germline. The V gene end was trimmed by 4 bases and the J gene end by 0 bases; junction bases not matched to a gene: 12. The CDR3 contains 19 residues. The CDR3 loop is CASSPSPRTGLSGANVLTF. The CDR3 DNA sequence: TGCGCCAGCAGCCCCAGCCCCAGGACAGGGCTCTCTGGGGCCAACGTCCTGACTTTC.

The sample holds many counts of this clonotype. The DNA is left out, because the CDR3 cannot be placed on it with certainty; the CDR3 is given as TCRdb lists it. The V and J genes are TRBV2 and TRBJ1-3; the D call of TRBD1 is as the table states it, not checked on the DNA. The CDR3 contains 15 residues when both ends are counted. Germline values: CDR1 SNHLY, CDR2 FYNNEI. CDR3 region: CASILDRDLGNTIYF.

J is TRBJ2-2 and V is TRBV7-9; 8 positions match TRBD2. V trimming: 4 bases; J trimming: 3 bases; junction bases outside the gene matches: 4. Looked up from germline, CDR1 is SEHNR and CDR2 is FQNEAQ (reference sequence). The CDR3 extends over 15 amino acids. The CDR3 sequence is CASSSGTSDTGELFF. In DNA form, the CDR3 reads TGTGCCAGCAGCTCCGGGACTAGTGACACCGGGGAGCTGTTTTTT.

The chain links TRBV20-1 to TRBJ2-7; possible D gene TRBD2, 5 bases. The germline V gene has CDR1 DFQATT and CDR2 SNEGSKA (reference sequence). Trimming took off 7 bases at V and 3 bases at J, with 10 bases between the two ends. The CDR3 extends over 11 amino acids. The CDR3 DNA sequence: TGCAGTGGATCGGCGGGCTACGAGCAGTACTTC. It encodes CSGSAGYEQYF.

This clonotype has just a few counts. The genes are TRBV5-8 and TRBJ2-7, with 7 bases lining up with TRBD2. V was pared by 3 bases and J by 4 bases, with 10 bases of the junction left unmatched. The CDR3 length is 15 residues. Germline CDR1 SGHTS, CDR2 YDEGEE. CDR3 DNA sequence: TGTGCCAGCAGCTCTAAAGCTAGCGGAATTTACGAGCAGTACTTC. Translation gives CASSSKASGIYEQYF.

This clonotype has just a few counts. The rearrangement links TRBV7-2 to TRBJ1-4; the D gene is possibly TRBD1 (5 bases). This CDR3 spans 14 amino acids. CDR1 SGHTA and CDR2 FQGNSA come from the germline V gene. Deletions cut 5 bases from V and 11 bases from J, with 18 bases between. This CDR3 reads CASSPGQGSRKLFF. The CDR3 DNA sequence: TGTGCCAGCAGCCCGGGGCAGGGAAGTCGGAAACTGTTTTTT.

This clonotype was observed a handful of times. The chain is built from TRBV7-2 and TRBJ2-5, with D possibly being TRBD2 (5 bases). Trimming removed 5 bases from V and 5 bases from J, with 18 bases in between. CDR1 and CDR2 (germline): SGHTA, FQGNSA. The CDR3 runs to 15 residues. In DNA form, the CDR3 reads TGTGCCAGCAGCGCAAATCCGGGGAGCGGCGAGACCCAGTACTTC. Amino acids: CASSANPGSGETQYF.

The J gene is TRBJ1-2, the V gene TRBV10-2; weak D call: TRBD1 (5 bases). The germline V gene encodes CDR1 WSHSY and CDR2 SAAADI. V was cut by 6 bases and J by 0 bases, with 11 bases left in between. This CDR3 comprises 14 residues. The CDR3 loop is CASRRGGTNYGYTF. The DNA for the CDR3 is TGCGCCAGCAGGAGGGGAGGGACTAACTATGGCTACACCTTC.